This is a list of T cell receptor beta chains from one sample in a study of OX40 agonist ivuxolimab in advanced cancers. Only in-frame clones appear in the TCRdb table, and some are missing; sequencing was by immunoSEQ multiplex PCR. The repertoire holds approximately 50,000 clones, with around nine tenths as singletons. This sample comprised CD4+ or CD8+ T cells sorted from blood, obtained in a trial of the OX40 agonist ivuxolimab. These receptors came from an adult with an advanced solid tumor such as melanoma, head and neck, liver or kidney cancer. Both conserved end residues are part of each CDR3. The D gene is left open where the match is weak. The size field is filled for only some rows; it gives once, few, many or a size class.

d_gene | abundance | j_gene | v_gene | CDR3nt | CDR3aa
NA | NA | TRBJ2-6 | TRBV5-4 | TGTGCCAGCAGCTCGGGGGCGCCTGGGGCCAACGTCCTGACTTTC | CASSSGAPGANVLTF
NA | NA | TRBJ1-6 | TRBV9 | TGTGCCAGCAGCATATGGAGGTGCCTTACAAGCGGGTGTTCACCCCTCCACTTT | CASSIWRCLTSGCSPLHF
NA | few | TRBJ1-5 | TRBV7-9 | TGTGCCAGCAGCTCAGGGTATAGCAATCAGCCCCAGCATTTT | CASSSGYSNQPQHF
TRBD1 | NA | TRBJ1-5 | TRBV19 | TGTGCCAGTAGGGACAGGGGAAATAAGGATCAGCCCCAGCATTTT | CASRDRGNKDQPQHF
TRBD2 | few | TRBJ2-7 | TRBV7-2 | TGTGCCAGCAGCTTAAGCGGACTAGCGGGAGGGCCGTCCTACGAGCAGTACTTC | CASSLSGLAGGPSYEQYF
NA | NA | TRBJ1-1 | TRBV6-1 | TGTGCCAGCAGTGAATGGTCCGGGATCGGAACTGAAGCTTTCTTT | CASSEWSGIGTEAFF
NA | once | TRBJ2-1 | TRBV5-1 | TGCGCCAGCAGCTGGGGGACAGGACAAGCGGGGCCCCACAATGAGCAGTTCTTC | CASSWGTGQAGPHNEQFF
NA | NA | TRBJ2-5 | TRBV19 | TGTGCCAGTAGTATGGGCAGCCTCGAGACCCAGTACTTC | CASSMGSLETQYF
NA | NA | TRBJ1-3 | TRBV5-4 | TGTGCCAGCAGCACACAGGGATCTTTTCCCGGAAACACCATATATTTT | CASSTQGSFPGNTIYF
NA | NA | TRBJ1-2 | TRBV28 | TGTGCCAGCAGTACCACTAACTATGGCTACACCTTC | CASSTTNYGYTF
TRBD1 | once | TRBJ1-1 | TRBV27 | TGTGCCAGCAGTTCACAAACAGGGGTCCCTGAAGCTTTCTTT | CASSSQTGVPEAFF
TRBD1 | NA | TRBJ2-5 | TRBV19 | TGTGCCAGTAGTATATCGGACAGGGGGCGGGAGACCCAGTACTTC | CASSISDRGRETQYF
TRBD1 | medium-sized | TRBJ1-5 | TRBV10-3 | TGTGCCATCAGTGGACAGGGGAATCAGCCCCAGCATTTT | CAISGQGNQPQHF
NA | few | TRBJ1-1 | TRBV4-3 | TGCGCCAGCAGCCCTGCCAGGGGTTCGGGGAACACTGAAGCTTTCTTT | CASSPARGSGNTEAFF
TRBD1 | NA | TRBJ1-1 | TRBV7-2 | TGTGCCAGCAGCTTGACAGGGGTTGGCACTGAAGCTTTCTTT | CASSLTGVGTEAFF
NA | NA | TRBJ2-3 | TRBV6-6 | TGTGCCAGCAGTTTCTCACGTAGCACAGATACGCAGTATTTT | CASSFSRSTDTQYF
NA | NA | TRBJ2-5 | TRBV6-6 | TGTGCCAGCAGCCAAGGGGGGGGCTTAGTCGCAGAGACCCAGTACTTC | CASSQGGGLVAETQYF
TRBD2 | once | TRBJ2-7 | TRBV7-2 | TGTGCCAGCAGCACCTCTAGCGGGAGCTCCTACGAGCAGTACTTC | CASSTSSGSSYEQYF
NA | NA | TRBJ1-1 | TRBV20-1 | TGCAGTGCTAGATCCAACACTGAAGCTTTCTTT | CSARSNTEAFF
NA | NA | TRBJ2-7 | TRBV27 | TGTGCCAGCAGTGCCACCCTCTACGAGCAGTACTTC | CASSATLYEQYF
NA | NA | TRBJ2-1 | TRBV5-4 | TGTGCCAGCAGCTTGGGACTCACGAATGAGCAGTTCTTC | CASSLGLTNEQFF
NA | NA | TRBJ2-7 | TRBV23-1 | TGCGCCAGCAGTCACCTCCGGCGAACTAGAGGCGAGCAGTACTTC | CASSHLRRTRGEQYF
TRBD2 | NA | TRBJ2-5 | TRBV5-1 | TGCGCCAGCAGCCTAGGACCGGGACTAGCAGAGACCCAGTACTTC | CASSLGPGLAETQYF
NA | NA | TRBJ2-7 | TRBV11-3 | TGTGCCAGCAGCTTAGACCGTGGCGAGCAGTACTTC | CASSLDRGEQYF